The rows below give T cell receptor beta chains drawn from one sample of a study of molecular identifiers for immune sequencing clone quantification. Using its own MiXCR run on the PCR reads, TCRdb lists one record per CDR3 protein. This table has about 510,000 distinct CDR3 sequences, under 30% appearing once. The sequencing sample was made of naive CD8+ T cells from blood, with Jurkat cell RNA spiked in. These receptors were collected from a human donor in good health. Some libraries in this study had Jurkat cell RNA spiked in. CDR3s include the opening cysteine and the closing phenylalanine or tryptophan. D genes are given only for firm matches. Size tells how often a clone was seen (once, few, many) or the class of an expanded clone, and some rows leave it out.

D	V	size	J	CDR3	DNA
NA	TRBV2	NA	TRBJ1-1	CAPRQGGGARAEAFF	TGTGCCCCCCGCCAAGGGGGGGGGGCGCGTGCTGAAGCTTTCTTT
NA	TRBV27	many	TRBJ2-7	CASSTTAGGYEQYF	TGTGCCAGCAGTACGACAGCTGGTGGATACGAGCAGTACTTC
TRBD1	TRBV7-6	NA	TRBJ2-3	CASSPWDRSYTDTQYF	TGTGCCAGCAGCCCCTGGGACAGGTCATACACAGATACGCAGTATTTT
NA	TRBV2	few	TRBJ1-1	CASSESTGPNTEAFF	TGTGCCAGCAGTGAATCGACAGGCCCGAACACTGAAGCTTTCTTT
TRBD2	TRBV7-9	NA	TRBJ2-7	CASSARPIAGATSEQYF	TGTGCCAGCAGCGCACGCCCTATAGCGGGCGCGACCTCCGAGCAGTACTTC
NA	TRBV27	NA	TRBJ2-7	CVSSLAGVWEQYF	TGTGTCAGCAGCCTCGCCGGGGTCTGGGAGCAGTACTTC
TRBD2	TRBV14	NA	TRBJ2-1	CASSPPGLAGPHNEQFF	TGTGCCAGCAGCCCACCGGGACTAGCGGGGCCCCACAATGAGCAGTTCTTC
NA	TRBV4-1	few	TRBJ1-4	CASSHQQTFNEKLIF	TGCGCCAGCAGCCACCAACAGACTTTTAATGAAAAACTGATTTTT
NA	TRBV6-2/TRBV6-3	NA	TRBJ2-2	CASSLARYDTGELFF	TGTGCCAGCAGCCTGGCGCGATACGACACCGGGGAGCTGTTTTTT
NA	TRBV12-3/TRBV12-4	few	TRBJ1-5	CTTRERPQHF	TGTACTACGAGAGAGCGGCCCCAGCATTTT
TRBD2	TRBV12-3/TRBV12-4	few	TRBJ2-1	CASSGEFSGGGFF	TGTGCCAGCAGTGGCGAGTTTAGCGGGGGGGGGTTCTTC
NA	TRBV5-1	NA	TRBJ2-5	CASSPLAASAFQETQYF	TGCGCCAGCAGCCCCCTGGCTGCTAGCGCCTTTCAAGAGACCCAGTACTTC
NA	TRBV7-6	NA	TRBJ2-7	CASSLNLGEAYEQYF	TGTGCCAGCAGCTTAAATTTGGGGGAAGCCTACGAGCAGTACTTC
NA	TRBV9	few	TRBJ1-5	CASSVVEGNGNQPQHF	TGTGCCAGCAGCGTAGTAGAAGGGAACGGCAATCAGCCCCAGCATTTT
TRBD2	TRBV4-3	NA	TRBJ2-2	CASSHQGLATGEPFF	TGCGCCAGCAGCCACCAGGGACTAGCGACGGGGGAGCCGTTTTTT
TRBD1	TRBV2	many	TRBJ2-5	CASRNTGQIQETQYF	TGTGCCAGCAGAAACACGGGACAGATACAAGAGACCCAGTACTTC